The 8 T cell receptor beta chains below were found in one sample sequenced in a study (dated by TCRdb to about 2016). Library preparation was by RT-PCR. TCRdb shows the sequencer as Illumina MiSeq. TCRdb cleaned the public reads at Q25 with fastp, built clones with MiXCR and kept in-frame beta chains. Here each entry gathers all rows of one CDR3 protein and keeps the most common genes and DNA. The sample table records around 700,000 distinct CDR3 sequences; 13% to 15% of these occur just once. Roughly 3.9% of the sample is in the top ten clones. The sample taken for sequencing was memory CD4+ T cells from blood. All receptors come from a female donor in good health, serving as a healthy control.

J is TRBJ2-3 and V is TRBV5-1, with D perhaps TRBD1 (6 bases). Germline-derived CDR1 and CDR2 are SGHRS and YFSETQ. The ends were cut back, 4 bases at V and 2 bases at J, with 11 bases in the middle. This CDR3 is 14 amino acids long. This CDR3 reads CASSAQGDTDTQYF. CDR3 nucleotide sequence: TGCGCCAGCAGCGCACAGGGCGACACAGATACGCAGTATTTT.

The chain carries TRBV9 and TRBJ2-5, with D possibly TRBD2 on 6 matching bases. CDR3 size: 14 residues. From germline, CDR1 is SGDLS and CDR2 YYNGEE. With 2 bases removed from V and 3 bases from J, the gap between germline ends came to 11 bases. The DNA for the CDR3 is TGTGCCAGCAGCGTTGGAGGGTCGGAAGAGACCCAGTACTTC. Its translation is CASSVGGSEETQYF.

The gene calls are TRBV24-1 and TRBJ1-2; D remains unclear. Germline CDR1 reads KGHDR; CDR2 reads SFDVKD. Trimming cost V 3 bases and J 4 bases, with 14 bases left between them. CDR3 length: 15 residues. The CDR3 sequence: CATSDPSVGLYGYTF. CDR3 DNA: TGTGCCACCAGTGATCCCTCGGTAGGCCTCTATGGCTACACCTTC.

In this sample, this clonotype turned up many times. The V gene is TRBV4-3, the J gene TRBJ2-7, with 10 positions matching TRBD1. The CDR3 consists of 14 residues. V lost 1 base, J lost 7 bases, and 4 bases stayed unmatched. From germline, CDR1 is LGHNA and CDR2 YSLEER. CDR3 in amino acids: CASSQGGTGVEQYF. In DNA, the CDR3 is TGCGCCAGCAGCCAAGGTGGGACAGGGGTTGAGCAGTACTTC.

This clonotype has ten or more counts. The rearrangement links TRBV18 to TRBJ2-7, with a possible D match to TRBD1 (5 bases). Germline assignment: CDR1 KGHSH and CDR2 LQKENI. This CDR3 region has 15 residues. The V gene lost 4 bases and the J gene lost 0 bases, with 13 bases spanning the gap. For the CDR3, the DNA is TGTGCCAGCTCACTCTCCGTGGACAACTCCTACGAGCAGTACTTC. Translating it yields CASSLSVDNSYEQYF.

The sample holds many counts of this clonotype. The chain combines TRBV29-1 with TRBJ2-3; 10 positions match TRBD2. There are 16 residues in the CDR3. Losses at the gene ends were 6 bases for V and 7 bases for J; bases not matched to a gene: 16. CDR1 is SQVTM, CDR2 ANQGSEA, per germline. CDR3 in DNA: TGCAGCGTCCCCTCACTAGCGGGACCCAAAGGCTATACGCAGTATTTT. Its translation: CSVPSLAGPKGYTQYF.

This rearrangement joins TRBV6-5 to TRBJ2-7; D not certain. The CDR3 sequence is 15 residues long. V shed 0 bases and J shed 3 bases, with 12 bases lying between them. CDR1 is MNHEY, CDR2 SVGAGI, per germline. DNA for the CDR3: TGTGCCAGCAGTTACTCGGAAGGGCTCGGCTACGAGCAGTACTTC. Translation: CASSYSEGLGYEQYF.

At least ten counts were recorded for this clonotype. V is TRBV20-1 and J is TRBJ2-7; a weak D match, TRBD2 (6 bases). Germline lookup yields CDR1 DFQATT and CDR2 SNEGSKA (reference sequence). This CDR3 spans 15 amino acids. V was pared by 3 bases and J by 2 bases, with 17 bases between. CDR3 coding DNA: TGCAGTGCTAGCGATTCGGGAGTAGGGACCTACGAGCAGTACTTC. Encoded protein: CSASDSGVGTYEQYF.